A selection of T cell receptor beta chains follows, all from one sample in a study of blood T cell repertoires in COVID-19. TCRdb's table, derived via immunoSEQ multiplex PCR, lists solely in-frame clones and lacks some. The table shows more than 200,000 clones, with 88% occurring only once. Material: peripheral blood. These receptors originate from a man older than 75 with acute or convalescent COVID-19. Each CDR3 is given with its conserved first and last residue. A D gene is named only where the DNA matches it firmly. Clone size is shown for a subset of rows, as once, few, many or a class of expanded clone.

V	D	J	size	CDR3	DNA
TRBV7-9	.	TRBJ2-5	.	CASSLTAQETQYF	TGTGCCAGCAGCCTGACAGCCCAAGAGACCCAGTACTTC
TRBV19	.	TRBJ1-5	.	CASSKGGGAGNQPQHF	TGTGCCAGTAGTAAGGGGGGGGGCGCGGGCAATCAGCCCCAGCATTTT
TRBV27	TRBD1	TRBJ1-2	.	CASSQDRLGGYTF	TGTGCCAGCAGTCAGGACAGGTTGGGTGGCTACACCTTC
TRBV6-1	.	TRBJ1-1	.	CASSEVWRNTEAFF	TGTGCCAGCAGTGAAGTGTGGAGGAACACTGAAGCTTTCTTT
TRBV24-1	TRBD2	TRBJ2-3	.	CATSDFGGRARDTQYF	TGTGCCACCAGTGATTTCGGGGGGAGGGCCCGAGATACGCAGTATTTT
TRBV7-3	.	TRBJ2-3	.	CASSLRESNTQYF	TGTGCCAGCAGCTTAAGAGAGTCGAATACGCAGTATTTT
TRBV28	.	TRBJ2-2	.	CASSLGQVNTGELFF	TGTGCCAGCAGTTTAGGGCAGGTGAACACCGGGGAGCTGTTTTTT
TRBV5-1	.	TRBJ2-7	.	CASSPGEREQYF	TGCGCCAGCAGCCCGGGGGAGAGGGAGCAGTACTTC
TRBV7-7	TRBD2	TRBJ2-2	.	CASSLDGRSTGELFF	TGTGCCAGCAGCTTAGACGGGAGGTCCACCGGGGAGCTGTTTTTT
TRBV7-9	.	TRBJ2-7	.	CASTPLSYEQYF	TGTGCCAGCACCCCACTGTCATACGAGCAGTACTTC
TRBV19	TRBD2	TRBJ2-3	.	CASSIGSGGAGLYSDTQYF	TGTGCCAGTAGTATAGGTAGCGGGGGGGCCGGGTTGTATTCAGATACGCAGTATTTT
TRBV19	TRBD1	TRBJ2-7	.	CASSMRDRPREQYF	TGTGCCAGTAGTATGAGGGACAGACCTCGGGAGCAGTACTTC
TRBV6-5	.	TRBJ2-5	.	CANSRDWQETQYF	TGTGCCAACAGTCGGGACTGGCAAGAGACCCAGTACTTC
TRBV18	.	TRBJ1-5	.	CASSPQPGRNQPQHF	TGTGCCAGCTCACCACAGCCAGGGCGCAATCAGCCCCAGCATTTT
TRBV7-2	TRBD2	TRBJ2-3	.	CASSSSGTSSSYTQYF	TGTGCCAGCAGCTCCTCCGGGACTAGCTCCTCGTATACGCAGTATTTT
TRBV18	TRBD1	TRBJ1-1	.	CASSPTGANTEAFF	TGTGCCAGCTCACCAACAGGGGCCAACACTGAAGCTTTCTTT
TRBV7-2	TRBD1	TRBJ1-5	.	CASSPHRGPSNQPQHF	TGTGCCAGCAGCCCACACAGGGGGCCAAGCAATCAGCCCCAGCATTTT
TRBV7-3	.	TRBJ1-4	.	CASSLRGREVNEKLFF	TGTGCCAGCAGCTTAAGGGGCAGGGAGGTCAATGAAAAACTGTTTTTT
TRBV11-2	.	TRBJ2-2	.	CASSLPSAGIGTGELFF	TGTGCCAGCAGCTTACCTTCGGCGGGGATAGGCACCGGGGAGCTGTTTTTT
TRBV11-2	.	TRBJ2-1	.	CASSSQGFWANEQFF	TGTGCCAGCAGCTCTCAGGGGTTTTGGGCCAATGAGCAGTTCTTC
TRBV7-3	TRBD2	TRBJ2-1	.	CASSLIGGLAGNNEQFF	TGTGCCAGCAGCTTAATAGGGGGACTAGCGGGAAACAATGAGCAGTTCTTC
TRBV5-6	.	TRBJ2-7	.	CASSSLRSSYEQYF	TGTGCCAGCAGCTCCCTACGGAGCTCCTACGAGCAGTACTTC
TRBV6-5	.	TRBJ1-4	.	CASSYRGANEKLFF	TGTGCCAGCAGTTACAGGGGTGCTAATGAAAAACTGTTTTTT
TRBV6-5	.	TRBJ2-1	.	CASSSPSRGGRLEQFF	TGTGCCAGCAGTTCCCCCTCGAGGGGGGGCCGTCTTGAGCAGTTCTTC
TRBV2	.	TRBJ2-4	.	CASSELGLRSAKNIQYF	TGTGCCAGCAGTGAATTGGGGCTCCGATCAGCCAAAAACATTCAGTACTTC
TRBV7-9	.	TRBJ1-2	.	CASSLGQGQRANYGYTF	TGTGCCAGCAGCTTGGGGCAGGGGCAAAGGGCTAACTATGGCTACACCTTC
TRBV7-3	.	TRBJ2-1	.	CASSLAPRDEQFF	TGTGCCAGCAGCTTAGCCCCCAGGGATGAGCAGTTCTTC
TRBV3-1/TRBV3-2	TRBD1	TRBJ2-6	.	CASSLRTGGMRGANVLTF	TGTGCCAGCAGCCTTCGGACAGGGGGCATGCGAGGGGCCAACGTCCTGACTTTC
TRBV5-1	TRBD1	TRBJ1-1	.	CASSSGTGGFGTEAFF	TGCGCCAGCAGCTCAGGGACAGGGGGCTTTGGCACTGAAGCTTTCTTT
TRBV6-6	.	TRBJ1-1	.	CASSVLFASGTEAFF	TGTGCCAGCAGTGTCCTGTTTGCATCGGGCACTGAAGCTTTCTTT
TRBV11-3	.	TRBJ1-2	.	CAKPRQDGYTF	TGTGCCAAGCCCCGACAAGATGGCTACACCTTC
TRBV3-1/TRBV3-2	TRBD1	TRBJ2-2	.	CASSQDRTGGAGELFF	TGTGCCAGCAGCCAAGATAGGACAGGGGGCGCCGGGGAGCTGTTTTTT
TRBV5-1	.	TRBJ2-3	.	CASSLDGTSTDTQYF	TGCGCCAGCAGCTTGGATGGGACTAGCACAGATACGCAGTATTTT
TRBV7-2	TRBD2	TRBJ2-5	.	CASSLVVISGGAGETQYF	TGTGCCAGCAGCTTAGTGGTTATTAGCGGGGGGGCCGGGGAGACCCAGTACTTC
TRBV7-8	.	TRBJ1-3	.	CASSLALGAGNTIYF	TGTGCCAGCAGCTTAGCGCTCGGGGCTGGAAACACCATATATTTT
TRBV7-3	.	TRBJ1-6	.	CASSSLRAGSPLHF	TGTGCCAGCAGCTCTTTGAGGGCGGGGTCACCCCTCCACTTT
TRBV18	TRBD2	TRBJ2-1	.	CASSPGTSGYNEQFF	TGTGCCAGCTCGCCTGGGACTAGCGGTTACAATGAGCAGTTCTTC
TRBV19	TRBD1	TRBJ1-4	.	CASSSAGGREKLFF	TGTGCCAGTAGTTCAGCAGGGGGCAGGGAAAAACTGTTTTTT
TRBV7-9	.	TRBJ1-6	.	CASSKATGRNSPLHF	TGTGCCAGCAGTAAAGCAACCGGGAGAAATTCACCCCTCCACTTT
TRBV21-1	.	TRBJ2-1	once	CASSNTGQGANEQFF	TGTGCCAGCAGCAATACAGGACAGGGGGCAAATGAGCAGTTCTTC
TRBV28	.	TRBJ1-5	.	CASNAGFFSNQPQHF	TGTGCCAGCAACGCAGGGTTCTTTAGCAATCAGCCCCAGCATTTT
TRBV9	TRBD1	TRBJ1-1	.	CASSVDSGQGAEAFF	TGTGCCAGCAGCGTAGACTCGGGACAGGGTGCTGAAGCTTTCTTT
TRBV11-2	TRBD1	TRBJ2-7	.	CASSPGTENYEQYF	TGTGCCAGCAGCCCCGGGACAGAAAATTACGAGCAGTACTTC
TRBV5-1	TRBD1	TRBJ1-4	.	CASSQGQGNEKLFF	TGCGCCAGCAGCCAAGGACAGGGTAACGAAAAACTGTTTTTT
TRBV29-1	.	TRBJ1-2	.	CSVESFSGGYTF	TGCAGCGTTGAATCCTTTTCAGGGGGCTACACCTTC
TRBV9	.	TRBJ2-3	.	CASSGRGGTDTQYF	TGTGCCAGCAGCGGACGAGGTGGGACAGATACGCAGTATTTT
TRBV29-1	.	TRBJ1-1	.	CSVNLGGPNTEAFF	TGCAGCGTCAACCTAGGGGGTCCGAACACTGAAGCTTTCTTT
TRBV6-2/TRBV6-3	TRBD2	TRBJ2-1	few	CASSRSGSGSVFSSYNEQFF	TGTGCCAGCAGTCGCTCGGGTAGCGGGAGTGTGTTTAGCTCCTACAATGAGCAGTTCTTC
TRBV18	.	TRBJ1-2	.	CASSRKDGANYGYTF	TGTGCCAGCTCACGGAAGGACGGGGCTAACTATGGCTACACCTTC
TRBV12-5	TRBD2	TRBJ2-1	.	CASGLGASGAYNEQFF	TGTGCTAGTGGTTTGGGGGCTAGCGGGGCTTACAATGAGCAGTTCTTC
TRBV15	TRBD1	TRBJ1-5	.	CATSRDHRGNQPQHF	TGTGCCACCAGCAGAGATCACAGGGGGAATCAGCCCCAGCATTTT
TRBV2	TRBD1	TRBJ1-4	.	CASIPDRGREKLFF	TGTGCCAGCATTCCGGACAGGGGGCGTGAAAAACTGTTTTTT
TRBV5-1	TRBD2	TRBJ2-2	.	CASSFVGGGTGELFF	TGCGCCAGCAGCTTCGTGGGCGGGGGCACCGGGGAGCTGTTTTTT
TRBV7-9	.	TRBJ2-7	.	CASSQIYEQYF	TGTGCCAGCAGCCAGATCTACGAGCAGTACTTC
TRBV6-2/TRBV6-3	.	TRBJ2-2	.	CASSWPLGAPNTGELFF	TGTGCCAGCAGTTGGCCCCTGGGCGCTCCGAACACCGGGGAGCTGTTTTTT